The 32 T cell receptor beta chains in this list originate from one sample, sequenced in a study of CD8 T cells in ankylosing spondylitis. Via MiXCR, TCRdb re-called the 5' RACE reads, giving one row per CDR3 protein. This table has 180,000 or so distinct CDR3 sequences, approximately 10% appearing once. Sequences were obtained from blood, either unsorted or a sorted T cell fraction (not recorded which). The receptors were gathered from a male donor with ankylosing spondylitis or in good health (not recorded which).

The chain links TRBV10-3 to TRBJ1-2, with TRBD1 matching 10 bases. The CDR3 is made up of 14 amino acids. Losses at the gene ends were 7 bases for V and 3 bases for J; bases not matched to a gene: 5. Germline values: CDR1 ENHRY, CDR2 SYGVKD. CDR3 DNA: TGTGCCATCAAAGGGACAGGGGATGACTATGGCTACACCTTC. Encoded protein: CAIKGTGDDYGYTF.

There are many counts of this clonotype. The chain combines TRBV5-4 with TRBJ2-7; TRBD1 matches 7 bases. Per the germline V gene, CDR1 is SGHNT and CDR2 is YYREEE (reference sequence). Trimming took 4 bases from V and 3 from J; bases not matched to a gene: 4. The CDR3 has 13 amino acids. CDR3 nucleotide sequence: TGTGCCAGCAGCCACAGGGGATTCTACGAGCAGTACTTC. Translated: CASSHRGFYEQYF.

This chain uses TRBV20-1 with TRBJ2-3; D is ambiguous. The CDR3 has 13 amino acids. Trimming pared 5 bases from V and 1 base from J, leaving 10 bases between. The germline gives CDR1 DFQATT, CDR2 SNEGSKA (reference sequence). The CDR3 DNA reads TGCAGTGCTGGGGTTAGACGCACAGATACGCAGTATTTT. It is translated as CSAGVRRTDTQYF.

The rearrangement uses TRBV5-5 and TRBJ2-5; D is uncertain. Germline CDR1 reads SGHKS; CDR2 reads YYEKEE (reference sequence). Trimming pared 3 bases from V and 2 bases from J, leaving 11 bases between. The CDR3 length is 14 residues. The CDR3 reads CASSSGLQQETQYF. The CDR3 nucleotides read TGTGCCAGCAGCTCTGGCCTGCAGCAAGAGACCCAGTACTTC.

This sequence joins TRBV20-1 and TRBJ2-4; D not resolved. Per the germline V gene, CDR1 is DFQATT and CDR2 is SNEGSKA (reference sequence). This CDR3 is 17 amino acids long. V lost 0 bases, J lost 0 bases, and 15 bases lay in between. This CDR3 reads CSARDSVVSLAKNIQYF. The CDR3 nucleotides read TGCAGTGCTAGAGATTCTGTAGTTTCCCTAGCCAAAAACATTCAGTACTTC.

This clonotype was seen at least ten times. The chain recombines TRBV14 with TRBJ2-1; weak D call: TRBD2 (5 bases). CDR3 size: 13 residues. Trimming removed 0 bases at V and 12 bases at J, with 12 bases between. CDR1 and CDR2 (germline): SGHDN, FVKESK. This CDR3 reads CASSQEDFLGQFF. The CDR3 nucleotides read TGTGCCAGCAGCCAAGAGGACTTCCTTGGGCAGTTCTTC.

This clonotype has a count of ten or more. The chain couples TRBV6-5 to TRBJ2-1; 7 positions agree with TRBD2. V lost 2 bases and J lost 3; bases outside the gene matches: 4. CDR1 and CDR2 (germline): MNHEY, SVGAGI. The CDR3 has 15 residues. For the CDR3, the DNA is TGTGCCAGCAGTTACGCGGGGGAGTTCTACAATGAGCAGTTCTTC. Translation: CASSYAGEFYNEQFF.

This clonotype came up many times. The rearrangement links TRBV20-1 to TRBJ2-5; 7 bases match TRBD1. The CDR3 length is 14 residues. V shed 5 bases and J 4 bases; nucleotides not matched to a gene: 10. The germline gives CDR1 DFQATT, CDR2 SNEGSKA (reference sequence). CDR3 nucleotide sequence: TGCAGTGCTCCCACAGGGGATTTAGGAGAGACCCAGTACTTC. Protein sequence: CSAPTGDLGETQYF.

This clonotype was counted at least ten times. The V call is TRBV14, the J call TRBJ2-1; D gene ambiguous. V was cut by 4 bases and J by 0 bases, with 7 bases left in between. The CDR3 runs to 14 residues. From germline, CDR1 is SGHDN and CDR2 FVKESK. The CDR3 nucleotides are TGTGCCAGCAGCCGGGTAGACTCCTACAATGAGCAGTTCTTC. Translating gives CASSRVDSYNEQFF.

At least ten counts were recorded for this clonotype. The rearrangement links TRBV29-1 to TRBJ2-1; 8 bases are a match to TRBD2. Germline V gene lookup returns CDR1 SQVTM and CDR2 ANQGSEA. J lost 0 bases, V lost 8 bases, and 12 bases had no gene match. The CDR3 spans 16 residues. As DNA, the CDR3 is TGCAGCCTGACGGCTAGCGGGCCCCACTCCTACAATGAGCAGTTCTTC. Translation: CSLTASGPHSYNEQFF.

This clonotype was counted once. The chain couples TRBV7-2 to TRBJ1-2; possibly TRBD1 for D (5 bases). V dropped 1 base and J dropped 4 bases, with 13 bases sitting between them. Per the germline V gene, CDR1 is SGHTA and CDR2 is FQGNSA. The length of the CDR3 is 15 residues. CDR3 sequence: CASSLDAGKVYGYTF. The CDR3 DNA reads as TGTGCCAGCAGCTTAGATGCAGGGAAGGTCTATGGCTACACCTTC.

This clonotype was seen a few times. This chain connects TRBV5-1 to TRBJ1-2; D is unclear. The V gene lost 4 bases and the J gene lost 8 bases, with 12 bases spanning the gap. This CDR3 has 12 amino acids. CDR1 SGHRS and CDR2 YFSETQ come from the germline V gene. The CDR3 DNA is TGCGCCAGCAGCCCCACCAACCGGGGCTACACCTTC. This sequence encodes CASSPTNRGYTF.

The CDR3 region is CASSPAGGPYEQYF. CDR3 sequence (DNA): TGTGCCAGCAGTCCCGCGGGCGGACCCTACGAGCAGTACTTC. This sequence joins TRBV6-1 and TRBJ2-7, with D maybe TRBD2 (5 bases). Germline V CDR1 and CDR2: MNHNS, SASEGT. This CDR3 is built from 14 residues. Trimming pared 5 bases from V and 2 bases from J, leaving 13 bases between.

In its sample, this clonotype was seen many times. The genes are TRBV5-1 and TRBJ2-2; D ambiguous. The CDR3 is made up of 15 amino acids. Trimming took 3 bases from V and 1 from J, leaving 10 bases between them. Germline CDR1 and CDR2: SGHRS and YFSETQ. CDR3 sequence reads: CASSSDRQNTGELFF. In DNA form, the CDR3 reads TGCGCCAGCAGCTCCGACCGACAGAACACCGGGGAGCTGTTTTTT. Full variable domain (rest looked up from reference TRBV5-1 and TRBJ2-2): KAGVTQTPRYLIKTRGQQVTLSCSPISGHRSVSWYQQTPGQGLQFLFEYFSETQRNKGNFPGRFSGRQFSNSRSEMNVSTLELGDSALYLCASSSDRQNTGELFFGEGSRLTVL.

At least ten counts were recorded for this clonotype. The chain has TRBV5-1 and TRBJ1-1; 11 bases line up with TRBD1. Per the germline V gene, CDR1 is SGHRS and CDR2 is YFSETQ. V lost 0 bases and J lost 1; bases outside the gene matches: 5. This CDR3 has 17 amino acids. The CDR3 protein is CASSLDGQGAPNTEAFF. The CDR3 DNA reads as TGCGCCAGCAGCTTGGATGGACAGGGGGCGCCGAACACTGAAGCTTTCTTT.

The chain combines TRBV25-1 with TRBJ2-5; a possible D gene is TRBD2 (7 bases). The CDR3 length is 14 residues. Between the trimmed V and J ends, which lost 2 bases and 3 bases, there was a span of 10 bases. Per the germline V gene, CDR1 is MGHDK and CDR2 is SYGVNS. The DNA of the CDR3 is TGTGCCAGCAGTGAAAGGGGGGGAAAAGAGACCCAGTACTTC. Its protein is CASSERGGKETQYF. Looking up the rest from reference TRBV25-1 and TRBJ2-5 gives the full variable domain: EADIYQTPRYLVIGTGKKITLECSQTMGHDKMYWYQQDPGMELHLIHYSYGVNSTEKGDLSSESTVSRIRTEHFPLTLESARPSHTSQYLCASSERGGKETQYFGPGTRLLVL.

The CDR3: CASSEPDRGRQYF. CDR3 in DNA: TGTGCCAGCAGTGAACCGGACAGGGGGCGGCAGTACTTC. The rearrangement joins TRBV25-1 to TRBJ2-4; 11 bases match TRBD1. After removal of 2 bases from V and 13 bases from J, the junction contained 4 bases not matched to a gene. The CDR3 is made up of 13 amino acids. Germline CDR1 reads MGHDK; CDR2 reads SYGVNS.

Ten or more counts support this clonotype. The V and J genes are TRBV7-9 and TRBJ2-7, with TRBD1 matching 7 bases. The germline CDR1 and CDR2 sequences are SEHNR and FQNEAQ (reference sequence). J was trimmed by 0 bases and V by 5 bases; bases with no gene match: 10. The CDR3 spans 16 residues. The CDR3 region is CASSPVDRPFSYEQYF. Here the CDR3 DNA reads TGTGCCAGCAGCCCTGTGGACAGGCCGTTCTCCTACGAGCAGTACTTC.

Concerning this clonotype: At one end, the junction sequence differs from germline, possibly due to a read error. J is TRBJ1-1 and V is TRBV18; D might be TRBD1 (5 bases). This CDR3 has 15 residues. The V gene's germline CDR1 is KGHSH and CDR2 LQKENI. The CDR3 DNA reads TGTGCCAGCTCACCAGGGCGAGGGGTTAACACTGGAGCTTTCTTT. Translation gives CASSPGRGVNTGAFF.

In its sample, this clonotype was seen many times. The rearrangement uses TRBV7-6 and TRBJ2-3; D gene unclear. Between the trimmed V and J ends, which lost 4 bases and 2 bases, there was a span of 13 bases. Germline V gives CDR1 SGHVS, CDR2 FNYEAQ. There are 15 residues in the CDR3. The CDR3 region has the DNA TGTGCCAGCAGCTCCGTGGAACTGTACACAGATACGCAGTATTTT. This encodes CASSSVELYTDTQYF.

This clonotype was seen many times. The chain has TRBV12-3 or TRBV12-4 and TRBJ2-3; D unresolved. Trimming removed 5 bases from V and 0 bases from J, with 9 bases in between. The CDR3 is made up of 14 amino acids. CDR3 sequence reads: CASSPDPSTDTQYF. The CDR3 DNA reads as TGTGCCAGCAGTCCCGACCCCAGCACAGATACGCAGTATTTT.

This clonotype was picked up many times. The chain uses TRBV5-1 and TRBJ1-1, with 11 bases fitting TRBD1. Germline values: CDR1 SGHRS, CDR2 YFSETQ. The V segment lost 3 bases and the J segment 0 bases; nucleotides outside the gene matches: 7. This CDR3 region has 17 residues. The CDR3 DNA reads as TGCGCCAGCAGCTCCGGGACAGGGGGTCAAGTGAACACTGAAGCTTTCTTT. The encoded protein is CASSSGTGGQVNTEAFF.

At least ten counts were recorded for this clonotype. This chain joins TRBV12-3 or TRBV12-4 and TRBJ1-1; TRBD1 might be the D (6 bases). V was pared by 8 bases and J by 5 bases, with 9 bases between. The CDR3 is made up of 11 amino acids. This CDR3 reads CASGQGTEAFF. The DNA for the CDR3 is TGTGCCAGCGGTCAGGGGACTGAAGCTTTCTTT.

This clonotype has at least ten counts. The CDR3 sequence is CASSQARGGEQFF. The CDR3 nucleotides are TGTGCCAGCAGCCAGGCCAGGGGCGGTGAGCAGTTCTTC. This chain joins TRBV3-1 and TRBJ2-1, with D possibly being TRBD1 (6 bases). The V gene's germline CDR1 is LGHDT and CDR2 YNNKEL (reference sequence). CDR3 length: 13 residues. Trimming took 3 bases from V and 9 from J, leaving 12 bases between them.

This chain connects TRBV7-2 to TRBJ2-7, with TRBD2 matching over 11 bases. CDR1 SGHTA and CDR2 FQGNSA come from the germline V gene. The CDR3 has 16 residues. V dropped 4 bases and J dropped 1; count of bases not matched to a gene: 6. The CDR3 spells CASSYGLAGESYEQYF. The CDR3 coding sequence is TGTGCCAGCAGCTATGGACTAGCGGGTGAATCCTACGAGCAGTACTTC.

In its sample, this clonotype was seen many times. The chain couples TRBV6-2 or TRBV6-3 to TRBJ2-5; 8 bases align to TRBD2. J gave up 3 bases and V 6 bases, and 3 bases lay outside the gene matches. The CDR3 covers 13 residues. Germline CDR1 MNHEY, CDR2 SVGEGT. The CDR3 DNA reads TGTGCCAGCAGAGAAGCGGGAGAAGAGACCCAGTACTTC. It codes for CASREAGEETQYF.

This clonotype was recorded a few times. V and J are TRBV7-2 and TRBJ1-2; 7 bases fit TRBD1. The CDR3 has 13 residues. Germline V gene data show CDR1 as SGHTA and CDR2 as FQGNSA. V lost 3 bases, J lost 5 bases, and 3 bases stayed unmatched. CDR3 loop: CASSFGGQYGYTF. CDR3 DNA sequence: TGTGCCAGCAGCTTCGGGGGACAGTATGGCTACACCTTC.

This clonotype occurred many times. This chain connects TRBV6-1 to TRBJ1-5; TRBD1 matches 9 bases. This CDR3 is 13 amino acids long. Trimming at V came to 8 bases and at J to 14 bases, leaving 13 bases not matched to a gene. Per the germline V gene, CDR1 is MNHNS and CDR2 is SASEGT. The DNA of the CDR3 is TGTGCCAGCCGTGGACAGGGGAAATTGGTTGAGCATTTT. As protein: CASRGQGKLVEHF.

Here the CDR3 DNA reads TGTGCCCACCGGGCCTACGAGCAGTACTTC. Translating it yields CAHRAYEQYF. This chain joins TRBV28 and TRBJ2-7, with D hard to call. Germline CDR1 reads MDHEN; CDR2 reads SYDVKM. Trimming removed 11 bases at V and 2 bases at J, with 7 bases between. The CDR3 is 10 amino acids.

This clonotype occurred many times. The J gene is TRBJ1-2, the V gene TRBV6-5; D possibly corresponds to TRBD1 (5 bases). Germline loops: CDR1 MNHEY, CDR2 SVGAGI. Trimming took 0 bases from V and 5 from J, leaving 22 bases between them. The CDR3 has 18 amino acids. The DNA for the CDR3 is TGTGCCAGCAGTTACTCGAAGGGGTTCACAGCTGGTAGTTATGGCTACACCTTC. The encoded protein is CASSYSKGFTAGSYGYTF.

This clonotype occurred many times. The V call is TRBV3-1, the J call TRBJ2-5; 8 bases fit TRBD2. The CDR3 has 14 amino acids. V trimming: 8 bases; J trimming: 2 bases; junction bases outside the gene matches: 7. Germline loops: CDR1 LGHDT, CDR2 YNNKEL (reference sequence). The CDR3 protein is CASGPTSGQETQYF. The CDR3 DNA reads TGTGCCAGCGGACCAACTAGCGGACAAGAGACCCAGTACTTC.

This chain uses TRBV28 with TRBJ2-1, with D possibly called TRBD1 or TRBD2 (6 bases each). V dropped 5 bases and J dropped 5 bases, with 19 bases sitting between them. Germline CDR1 MDHEN, CDR2 SYDVKM. This CDR3 spans 16 amino acids. CDR3 nucleotides: TGTGCCAGCAGTCGTCCCAGGGGAGGCCCGGACAATGAGCAGTTCTTC. Protein: CASSRPRGGPDNEQFF.